This T cell receptor (beta chain) emerged from a study of cytomegalovirus exposure and HLA in healthy donors listed by TCRdb under 2017. General notes on the study: According to a later analysis, one platform produced both the 120 validation repertoires and the approximately 660 repertoires of the first cohort. The study aimed to test whether cataloging public T cell receptors could reveal signatures of past pathogen exposure. A separate validation cohort of roughly 130 different subjects was used in addition to the roughly 700-subject first cohort. To predict cytomegalovirus infection status, the study combined high-throughput TCR immunosequencing, statistical association of individual TCRs with disease status, and machine learning.

Points on this clone: Its antigen remains unidentified. There are no base qualities to consult, and no much larger clone falls within one base.

V is trimmed back by 5 bases and J by 4 bases, and the junction contains 6 bases that no gene match accounts for. The CDR3 holds 13 amino acids from the cysteine to the phenylalanine. The kept DNA is CDR3 alone, 39 bases in frame from the first base. Per the germline V gene, SQVTM is the CDR1 and ANQGSEA is the CDR2. The donors were included in the validation cohort of roughly 130 subjects, a group kept apart from the roughly 730-subject first cohort. Receptor libraries were prepared by the immunoSEQ multiplex PCR assay. Concerning the study's data processing: To diagnose cytomegalovirus status from the catalog of TCR beta chain sequences, a statistical classification framework was built. The immuneACCESS repertoire file appears here via TCRdb, limited to in-frame rearrangements. These files lack a portion of the clones; in checked studies, under half of the deficit traces to unresolved V genes, and the cause of the others is not known. Clone size and the V and J calls come from that table; the DNA yielded D and trimming. The sample contains approximately 140,000 clones, 80% to 90% of them found a single time. The top ten constitute roughly 3% of the sample.

What the research found in general, with its limitations: In vitro tests confirmed that a few of the cytomegalovirus-associated TCR beta chains recognize cytomegalovirus antigens. It was suggested by the authors that the approach could potentially be generalized to other disease states and immunological phenotypes. Subsequent analysis determined that TCRs grouped into clusters in the first cohort also showed a tendency toward co-occurrence across the approximately 120 validation repertoires, and approximately 94% of cluster scores exceeded 0. The validation cohort had no HLA typing available for a later analysis, so co-occurrence within that cohort was assessed over all 120 or so repertoires. The study listed 164 TCR beta chains as associated with cytomegalovirus. Cytomegalovirus status was reported to be diagnosed by the classifier with high specificity and sensitivity in both the original and validation cohorts. Most TCR sequences were seen in very few donors, while some public TCRs were found in many individuals.

Specimen: PBMCs. The source is a man aged 18-30 years in good health and CMV-seronegative. The V and J genes are TRBV29-1 and TRBJ2-7, and 9 bases in between align with TRBD1. The DNA sequence is TGCAGCGTTCTGGGACAGGGTATGTACGAGCAGTACTTC. This codes for CSVLGQGMYEQYF.